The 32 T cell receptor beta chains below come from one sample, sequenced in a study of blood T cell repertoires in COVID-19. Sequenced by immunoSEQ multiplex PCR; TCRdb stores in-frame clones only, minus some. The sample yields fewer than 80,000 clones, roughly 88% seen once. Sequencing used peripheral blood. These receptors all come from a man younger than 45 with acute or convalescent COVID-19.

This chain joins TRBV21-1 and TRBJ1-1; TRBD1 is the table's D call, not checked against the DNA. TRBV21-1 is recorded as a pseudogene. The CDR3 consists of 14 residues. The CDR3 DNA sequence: TGTGCCAGCAGCAAAGCGCAGGATAACACTGAAGCTTTCTTT. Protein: CASSKAQDNTEAFF.

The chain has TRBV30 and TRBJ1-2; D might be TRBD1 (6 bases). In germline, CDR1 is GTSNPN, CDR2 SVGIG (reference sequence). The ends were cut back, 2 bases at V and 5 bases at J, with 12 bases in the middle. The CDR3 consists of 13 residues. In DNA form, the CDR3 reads TGTGCCTGGAGTTCTGGACAGACTTATGGCTACACCTTC. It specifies CAWSSGQTYGYTF. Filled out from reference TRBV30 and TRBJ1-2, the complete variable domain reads SQTIHQWPATLVQPVGSPLSLECTVEGTSNPNLYWYRQAAGRGLQLLFYSVGIGQISSEVPQNLSASRPQDRQFILSSKKLLLSDSGFYLCAWSSGQTYGYTFGSGTRLTVV.

In DNA, the CDR3 is TGTGCCTGGACCCACGACAGGAACTATGGCTACACCTTC. It specifies CAWTHDRNYGYTF. The V gene is TRBV30, the J gene TRBJ1-2; D possibly corresponds to TRBD1 (6 bases). There are 13 residues in the CDR3. The V gene's germline CDR1 is GTSNPN and CDR2 SVGIG (reference sequence). V was shortened by 4 bases and J by 2 bases, with 11 bases between the two germline ends.

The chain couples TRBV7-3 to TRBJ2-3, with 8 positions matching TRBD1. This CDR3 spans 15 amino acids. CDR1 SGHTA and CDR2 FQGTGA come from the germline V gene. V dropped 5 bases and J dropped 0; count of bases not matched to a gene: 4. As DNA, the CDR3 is TGTGCCAGCAGCAAACAGGGGGATAGCACAGATACGCAGTATTTT. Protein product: CASSKQGDSTDTQYF.

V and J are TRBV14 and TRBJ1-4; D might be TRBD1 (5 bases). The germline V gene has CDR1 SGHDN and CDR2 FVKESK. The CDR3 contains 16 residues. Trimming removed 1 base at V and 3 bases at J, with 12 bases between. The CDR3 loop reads CASSQVGGLPNEKLFF. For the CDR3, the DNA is TGTGCCAGCAGCCAAGTTGGGGGACTTCCTAATGAAAAACTGTTTTTT.

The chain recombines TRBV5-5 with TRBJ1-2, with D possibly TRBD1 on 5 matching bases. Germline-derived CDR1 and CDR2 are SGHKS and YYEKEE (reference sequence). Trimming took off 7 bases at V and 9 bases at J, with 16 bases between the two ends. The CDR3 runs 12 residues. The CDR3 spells CASSWGSLSYTF. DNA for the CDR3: TGTGCCAGCTCATGGGGCAGTCTGAGCTACACCTTC.

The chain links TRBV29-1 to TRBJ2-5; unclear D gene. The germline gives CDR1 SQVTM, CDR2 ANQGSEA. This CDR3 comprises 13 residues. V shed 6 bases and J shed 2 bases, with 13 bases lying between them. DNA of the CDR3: TGCAGCGTCGCGGCAGCTCTACAAGAGACCCAGTACTTC. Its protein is CSVAAALQETQYF. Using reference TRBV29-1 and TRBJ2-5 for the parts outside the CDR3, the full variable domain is SAVISQKPSRDICQRGTSLTIQCQVDSQVTMMFWYRQQPGQSLTLIATANQGSEATYESGFVIDKFPISRPNLTFSTLTVSNMSPEDSSIYLCSVAAALQETQYFGPGTRLLVL.

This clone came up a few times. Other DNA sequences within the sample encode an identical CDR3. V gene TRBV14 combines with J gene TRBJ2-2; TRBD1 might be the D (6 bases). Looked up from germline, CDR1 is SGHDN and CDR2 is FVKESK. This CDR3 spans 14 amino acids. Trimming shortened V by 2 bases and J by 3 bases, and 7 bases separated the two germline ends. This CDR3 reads CASSQQGYTGELFF. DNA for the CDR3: TGTGCCAGCAGCCAACAGGGGTACACCGGGGAGCTGTTTTTT.

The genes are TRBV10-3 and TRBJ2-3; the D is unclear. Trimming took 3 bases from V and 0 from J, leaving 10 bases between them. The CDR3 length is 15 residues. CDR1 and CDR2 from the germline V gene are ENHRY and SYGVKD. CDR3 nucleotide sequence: TGTGCCATCAGTGATAGCCTTGTTAGCACAGATACGCAGTATTTT. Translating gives CAISDSLVSTDTQYF.

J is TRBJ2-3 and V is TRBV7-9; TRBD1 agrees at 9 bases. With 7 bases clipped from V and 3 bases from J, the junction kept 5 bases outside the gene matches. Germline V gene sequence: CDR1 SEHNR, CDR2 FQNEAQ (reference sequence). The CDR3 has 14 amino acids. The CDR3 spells CASTEQGATDTQYF. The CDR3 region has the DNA TGTGCCAGCACAGAACAGGGGGCAACAGATACGCAGTATTTT.

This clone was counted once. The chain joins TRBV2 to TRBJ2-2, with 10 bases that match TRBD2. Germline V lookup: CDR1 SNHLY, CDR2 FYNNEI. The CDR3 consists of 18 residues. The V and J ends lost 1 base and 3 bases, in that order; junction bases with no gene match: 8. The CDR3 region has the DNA TGTGCCAGCAGTGAAGAGTTAGGGCTAGCGGGAGACACCGGGGAGCTGTTTTTT. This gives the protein CASSEELGLAGDTGELFF.

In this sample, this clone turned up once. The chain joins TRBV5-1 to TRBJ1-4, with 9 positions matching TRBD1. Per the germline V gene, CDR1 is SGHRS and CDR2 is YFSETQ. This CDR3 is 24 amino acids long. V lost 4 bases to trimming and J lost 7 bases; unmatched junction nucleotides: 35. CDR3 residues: CASSEGKDGALTRDRARGGEKLFF. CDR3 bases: TGCGCCAGCAGCGAAGGGAAGGACGGGGCTTTGACTCGGGACAGGGCACGAGGTGGTGAAAAACTGTTTTTT.

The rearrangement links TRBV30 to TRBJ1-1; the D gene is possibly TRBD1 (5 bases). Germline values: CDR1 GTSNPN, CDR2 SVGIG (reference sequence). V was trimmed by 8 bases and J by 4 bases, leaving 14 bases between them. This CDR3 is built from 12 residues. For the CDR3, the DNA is TGTGCCGGGGGGAGGTGGAGCACTGAAGCTTTCTTT. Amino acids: CAGGRWSTEAFF.

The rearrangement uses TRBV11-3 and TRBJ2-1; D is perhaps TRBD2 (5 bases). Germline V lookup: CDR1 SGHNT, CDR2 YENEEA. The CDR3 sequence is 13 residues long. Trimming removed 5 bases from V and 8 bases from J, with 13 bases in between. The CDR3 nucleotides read TGTGCCAGCAGCGACTACGGCTCAGATGAGCAGTTCTTC. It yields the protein CASSDYGSDEQFF.

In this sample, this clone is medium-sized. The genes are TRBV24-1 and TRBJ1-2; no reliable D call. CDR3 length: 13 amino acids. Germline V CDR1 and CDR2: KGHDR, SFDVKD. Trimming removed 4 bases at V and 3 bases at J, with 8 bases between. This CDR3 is CATSESSYYGYTF. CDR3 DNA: TGTGCCACCAGTGAGTCTAGTTACTATGGCTACACCTTC.

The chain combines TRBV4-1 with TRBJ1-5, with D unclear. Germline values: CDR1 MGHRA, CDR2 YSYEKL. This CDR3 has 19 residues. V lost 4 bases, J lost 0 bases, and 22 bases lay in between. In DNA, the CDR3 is TGCGCCAGCAGCCCCTCTCTCTTTTCTCGGTTGTATAGCAATCAGCCCCAGCATTTT. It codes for CASSPSLFSRLYSNQPQHF.

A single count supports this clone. The CDR3 loop reads CASSLGKRDTEAFF. The CDR3 bases are TGCGCCAGCAGCTTGGGTAAGAGAGACACTGAAGCTTTCTTT. The rearrangement uses TRBV5-1 and TRBJ1-1; D is ambiguous. Germline values: CDR1 SGHRS, CDR2 YFSETQ. The CDR3 covers 14 residues. V was pared by 0 bases and J by 3 bases, with 9 bases between. The full variable domain, with the rest looked up from reference TRBV5-1 and TRBJ1-1, is KAGVTQTPRYLIKTRGQQVTLSCSPISGHRSVSWYQQTPGQGLQFLFEYFSETQRNKGNFPGRFSGRQFSNSRSEMNVSTLELGDSALYLCASSLGKRDTEAFFGQGTRLTVV.

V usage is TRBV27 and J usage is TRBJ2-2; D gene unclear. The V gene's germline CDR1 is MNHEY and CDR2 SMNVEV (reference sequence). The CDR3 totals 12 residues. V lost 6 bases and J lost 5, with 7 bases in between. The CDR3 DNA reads TGTGCCAGCAGCTCCCCGACCGGGGAGCTGTTTTTT. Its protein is CASSSPTGELFF.

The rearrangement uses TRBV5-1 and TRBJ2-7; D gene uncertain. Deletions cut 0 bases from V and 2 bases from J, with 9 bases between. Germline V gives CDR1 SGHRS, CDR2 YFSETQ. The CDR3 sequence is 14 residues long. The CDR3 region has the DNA TGCGCCAGCAGCTTGGGGCCCACGACCTACGAGCAGTACGTC. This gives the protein CASSLGPTTYEQYV.

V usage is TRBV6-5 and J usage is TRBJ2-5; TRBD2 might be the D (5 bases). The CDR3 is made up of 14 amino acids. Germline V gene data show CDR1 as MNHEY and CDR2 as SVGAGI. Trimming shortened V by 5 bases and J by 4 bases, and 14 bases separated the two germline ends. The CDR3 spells CASSPLAFPETQYF. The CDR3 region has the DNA TGTGCCAGCAGTCCGCTAGCTTTCCCAGAGACCCAGTACTTC.

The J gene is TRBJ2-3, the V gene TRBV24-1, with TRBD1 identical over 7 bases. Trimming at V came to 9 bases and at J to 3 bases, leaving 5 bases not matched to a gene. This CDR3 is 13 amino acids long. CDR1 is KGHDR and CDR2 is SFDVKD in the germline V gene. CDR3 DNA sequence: TGTGCCACCGGGACAGTAGTTACAGATACGCAGTATTTT. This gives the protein CATGTVVTDTQYF.

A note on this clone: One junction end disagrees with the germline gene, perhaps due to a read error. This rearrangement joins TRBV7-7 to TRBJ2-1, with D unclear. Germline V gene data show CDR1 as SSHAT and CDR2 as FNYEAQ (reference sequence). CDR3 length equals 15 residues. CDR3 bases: TGTGCTAGCAGCTTAGATGTCCTCTCCTACAATGAGCAGTTCTTC. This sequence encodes CASSLDVLSYNEQFF.

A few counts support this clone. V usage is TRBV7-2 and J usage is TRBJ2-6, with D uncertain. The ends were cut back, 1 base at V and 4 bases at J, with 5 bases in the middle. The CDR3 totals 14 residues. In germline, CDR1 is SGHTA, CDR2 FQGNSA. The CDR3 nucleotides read TGTGCCAGCAGCTTAGATCGGGGGGCCAACGTCCTGACTTTC. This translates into CASSLDRGANVLTF.

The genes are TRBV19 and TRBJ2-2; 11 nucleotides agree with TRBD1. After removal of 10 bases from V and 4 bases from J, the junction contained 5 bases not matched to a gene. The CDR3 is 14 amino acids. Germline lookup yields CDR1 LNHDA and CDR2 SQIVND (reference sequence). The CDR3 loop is CATRDRGSTGELFF. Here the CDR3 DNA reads TGTGCCACGAGGGACAGGGGGAGCACCGGGGAGCTGTTTTTT.

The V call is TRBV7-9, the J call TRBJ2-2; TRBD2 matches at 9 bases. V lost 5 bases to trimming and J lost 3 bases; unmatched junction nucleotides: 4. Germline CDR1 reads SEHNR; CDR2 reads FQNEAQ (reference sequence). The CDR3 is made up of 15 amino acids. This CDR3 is CASSRTSVDTGELFF. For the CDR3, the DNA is TGTGCCAGCAGCCGGACTAGCGTAGACACCGGGGAGCTGTTTTTT.

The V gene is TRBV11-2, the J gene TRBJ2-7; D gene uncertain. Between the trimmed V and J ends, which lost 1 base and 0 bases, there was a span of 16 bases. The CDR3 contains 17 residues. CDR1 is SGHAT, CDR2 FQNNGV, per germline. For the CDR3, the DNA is TGTGCCAGCAGCTTAGGGTTTGGCCCTTCTTCCTCCTACGAGCAGTACGTC. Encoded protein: CASSLGFGPSSSYEQYV.

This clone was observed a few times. The CDR3, as DNA: TGTGCCAGCAGTGAATTCGGGAGCTCCTACAATGAGCAGTTCTTC. Protein: CASSEFGSSYNEQFF. The rearrangement uses TRBV25-1 and TRBJ2-1, with D perhaps TRBD2 (6 bases). Per the germline V gene, CDR1 is MGHDK and CDR2 is SYGVNS. V lost 1 base and J 0 bases, leaving 7 bases between the germline ends. The CDR3 loop spans 15 amino acids.

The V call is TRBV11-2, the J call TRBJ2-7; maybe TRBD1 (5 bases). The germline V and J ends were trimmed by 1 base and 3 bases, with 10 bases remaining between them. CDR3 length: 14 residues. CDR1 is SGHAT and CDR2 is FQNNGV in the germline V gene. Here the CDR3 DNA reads TGTGCCAGCAGCTTAGGTGGCAGGGACTACGAGCAGTACGTC. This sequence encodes CASSLGGRDYEQYV.

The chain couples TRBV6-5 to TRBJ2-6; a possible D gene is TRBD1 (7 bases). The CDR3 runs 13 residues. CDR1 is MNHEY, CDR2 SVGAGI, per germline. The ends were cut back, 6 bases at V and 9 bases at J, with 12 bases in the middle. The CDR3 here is CASRVRDSNVLTF. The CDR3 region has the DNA TGTGCCAGCAGAGTGCGGGACAGCAACGTCCTGACTTTC.

The CDR3 DNA reads TGTGCCAGCAGCTTGGGAGACGTCGGAAGGTTGACTGAAGCTTTCTTT. Its translation: CASSLGDVGRLTEAFF. The chain combines TRBV7-9 with TRBJ1-1; no definite D call. The germline gives CDR1 SEHNR, CDR2 FQNEAQ (reference sequence). V lost 3 bases and J 5 bases, leaving 19 bases between the germline ends. This CDR3 region has 16 residues.

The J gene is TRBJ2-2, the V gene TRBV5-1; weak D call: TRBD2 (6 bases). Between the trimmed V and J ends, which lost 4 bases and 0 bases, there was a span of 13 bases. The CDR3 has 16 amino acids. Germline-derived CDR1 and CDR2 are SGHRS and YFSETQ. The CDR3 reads CASSLGPSANTGELFF. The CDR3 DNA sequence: TGCGCCAGCAGCCTAGGACCTAGCGCGAACACCGGGGAGCTGTTTTTT.

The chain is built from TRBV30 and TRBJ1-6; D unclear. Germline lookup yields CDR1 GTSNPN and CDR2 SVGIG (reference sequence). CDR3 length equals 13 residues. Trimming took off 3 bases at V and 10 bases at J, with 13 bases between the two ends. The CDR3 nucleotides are TGTGCCTGGAGGGGGAGGGAGAAGTCACCCCTCCACTTT. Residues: CAWRGREKSPLHF.